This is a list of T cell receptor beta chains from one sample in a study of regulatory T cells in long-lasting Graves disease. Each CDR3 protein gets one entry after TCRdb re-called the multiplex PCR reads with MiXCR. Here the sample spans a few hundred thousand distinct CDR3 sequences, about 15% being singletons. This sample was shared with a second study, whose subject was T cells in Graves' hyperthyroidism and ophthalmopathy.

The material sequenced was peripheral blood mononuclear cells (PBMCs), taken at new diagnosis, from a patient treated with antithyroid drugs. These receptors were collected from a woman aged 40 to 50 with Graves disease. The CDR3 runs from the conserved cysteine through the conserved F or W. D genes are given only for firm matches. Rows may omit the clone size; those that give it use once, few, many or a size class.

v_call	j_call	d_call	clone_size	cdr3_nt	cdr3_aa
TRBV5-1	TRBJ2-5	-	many	TGTGCCAGCTCAGCAACACAAGAGACCCAGTACTTC	CASSATQETQYF
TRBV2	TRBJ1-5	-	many	TGTGCCAGCAGTGAAGGTTCGGGGTCCTATCAGCCCCAGCATTTT	CASSEGSGSYQPQHF
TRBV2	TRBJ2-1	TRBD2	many	TGTGCCAGCAGCGCCACGGGACTAGCGGGCAATGAGCAGTTCTTC	CASSATGLAGNEQFF
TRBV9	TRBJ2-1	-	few	TGTGCCAGCAGCGTAGCTAGTGGACCTTTCCCTGAGCAGTTCTTC	CASSVASGPFPEQFF
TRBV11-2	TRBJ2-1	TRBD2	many	TGTGCCAGCAGCTCCCCACCCTTCCGGGAGGGGGTCTACAATGAGCAGTTCTTC	CASSSPPFREGVYNEQFF
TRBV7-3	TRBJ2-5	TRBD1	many	TGTGCCAGCAGTCCACAGGGGCAACAAGAGACCCAGTACTTC	CASSPQGQQETQYF
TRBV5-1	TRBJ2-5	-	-	TGCGCCAGCAGCCCTCTATCTGGAGTCGCGGAGACCCAGTACTTC	CASSPLSGVAETQYF
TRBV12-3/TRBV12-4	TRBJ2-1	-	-	TGTGCCAGCAGTTTAGATAGGGCTGCGTACAATGAGCAGTTCTTC	CASSLDRAAYNEQFF
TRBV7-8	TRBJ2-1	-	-	TGTGCCAGCAGCGATGTGGGTTACAATGAGCAGTTCTTC	CASSDVGYNEQFF
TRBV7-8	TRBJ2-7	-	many	TGTGCCAGCAGCACGGGACTCCTCAACGAGCAGTACTTC	CASSTGLLNEQYF
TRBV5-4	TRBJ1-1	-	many	TGTGCCAGCAGCCCTCGGGCAGGTGGAACTGAAGCTTTCTTT	CASSPRAGGTEAFF
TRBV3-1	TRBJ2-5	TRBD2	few	TGTGCCAGCAGCCAGGGAGCTAGCGGGAGCAGAGAGACCCAGTACTTC	CASSQGASGSRETQYF
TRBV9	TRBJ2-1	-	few	TGTGCCAGCAGCGCCGAGGGGGACCCTTACAATGAGCAGTTCTTC	CASSAEGDPYNEQFF
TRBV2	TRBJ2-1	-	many	TGTGCCAGCATTATCCGGGACATCAAGCGGCTCAATGAGCAGTTCTTC	CASIIRDIKRLNEQFF
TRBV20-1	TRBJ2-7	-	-	TGCAGTGCCGACCGGACAGATCGAACCGAGCAGTACTTC	CSADRTDRTEQYF
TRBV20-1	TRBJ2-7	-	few	TGCAGTGCTAGAGAAGGAGACGTACTCTACGACGAGCAGTACTTC	CSAREGDVLYDEQYF
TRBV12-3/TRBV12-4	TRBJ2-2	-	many	TGTGCCAGCTTACGCGGGGTGAACACCGGGGAGCTGTTTTTT	CASLRGVNTGELFF
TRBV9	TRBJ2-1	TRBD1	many	TGTGCCAGCAGCCCCAGACAGGGGGCGTACAATGAGCAGTTCTTC	CASSPRQGAYNEQFF
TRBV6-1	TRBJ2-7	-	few	TGTGCCAGCAAACAAGGGGTGGGAAGGGCCTACGAGCAGTACTTC	CASKQGVGRAYEQYF
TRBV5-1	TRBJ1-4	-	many	TGCGCCAGCAGTCGTGGGGCTGCAACTAATGAAAAACTGTTTTTT	CASSRGAATNEKLFF
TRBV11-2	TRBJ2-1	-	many	TGTGCCAGCAGCCACCCCCAAGCGAGCTCCTACAATGAGCAGTTCTTC	CASSHPQASSYNEQFF
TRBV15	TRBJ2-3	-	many	TGTGCCACCAGGCAAGAGGATACGCAGTATTTT	CATRQEDTQYF
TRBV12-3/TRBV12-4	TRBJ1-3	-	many	TGTGCCAGCAGTTTAGCGCTCCGGGTCTCTGGAAACACCATATATTTT	CASSLALRVSGNTIYF
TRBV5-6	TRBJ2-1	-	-	TGTGCCAACAGCTTGCAGATCTACAATGAGCAGTTCTTC	CANSLQIYNEQFF
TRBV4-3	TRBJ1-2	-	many	TGCGCCAGCAGCCAAAATCCTGGGGGCTATGGCTACACCTTC	CASSQNPGGYGYTF
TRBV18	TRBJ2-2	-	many	TGTGCCAGCTCACTTGGCCGGCCCTCGAACACCGGGGAGCTGTTTTTT	CASSLGRPSNTGELFF
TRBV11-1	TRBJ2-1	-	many	TGTGCCAGCAGCTCAGGGACTGAGCAGTTCTTC	CASSSGTEQFF
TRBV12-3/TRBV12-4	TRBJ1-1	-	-	TGTGCCAGTTCGCGGGGGAGCCCTGAAGCTTTCTTT	CASSRGSPEAFF
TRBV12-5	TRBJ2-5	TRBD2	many	TGTGCTAGTGGTTTGGGACTAGCGGACGGGGAGACCCAGTACTTC	CASGLGLADGETQYF
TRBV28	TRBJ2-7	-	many	TGTGCCAGCAGTTTATCTCCAGGCGGGGAGCAGTACTTC	CASSLSPGGEQYF
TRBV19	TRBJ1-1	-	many	TGTGCCAGTACCCCACTGGGTAACACTGAAGCTTTCTTT	CASTPLGNTEAFF
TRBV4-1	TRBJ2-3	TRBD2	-	TGCGCCAGCAGTCTATTACCGGGACTAGCGGGGAACACAGATACGCAGTATTTT	CASSLLPGLAGNTDTQYF
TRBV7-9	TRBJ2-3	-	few	TGTGCCAGCAGCTTGGGACCAGCTAGCACAGATACGCAGTATTTT	CASSLGPASTDTQYF
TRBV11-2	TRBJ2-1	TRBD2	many	TGTGCCAGCAGCTTAGACCACACGACTAGCGGGACGGCCTACAATGAGCAGTTCTTC	CASSLDHTTSGTAYNEQFF
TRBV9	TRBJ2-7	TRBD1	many	TGTGCCAGCAGCGTAGACTCGGGACAGGGGGTGATAGAGCAGTACTTC	CASSVDSGQGVIEQYF
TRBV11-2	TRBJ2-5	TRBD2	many	TGTGCCAGCAGCCCGCAAGGACTAGCGGGAGGAAAAGAGACCCAGTACTTC	CASSPQGLAGGKETQYF
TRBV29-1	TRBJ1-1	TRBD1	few	TGCAGCGTCTCTCCCGGGACAGGTAAAGGAGCTTTCTTT	CSVSPGTGKGAFF